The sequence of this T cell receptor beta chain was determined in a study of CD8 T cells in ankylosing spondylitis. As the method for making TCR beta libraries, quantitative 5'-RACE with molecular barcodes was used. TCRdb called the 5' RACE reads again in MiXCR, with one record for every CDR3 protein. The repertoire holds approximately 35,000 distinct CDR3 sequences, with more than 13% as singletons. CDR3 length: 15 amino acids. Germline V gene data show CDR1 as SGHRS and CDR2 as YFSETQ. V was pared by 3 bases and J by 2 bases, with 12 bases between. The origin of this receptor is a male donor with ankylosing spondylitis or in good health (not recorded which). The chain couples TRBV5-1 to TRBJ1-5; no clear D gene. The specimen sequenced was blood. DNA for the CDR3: TGCGCCAGCAGCTCCTCCCCCGGAGGCAATCAGCCCCAGCATTTT. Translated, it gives CASSSSPGGNQPQHF.